These T cell receptor beta chains were read from a single sample in a study of spatial heterogeneity in lung cancer. TCRdb re-derived calls from the 5' RACE reads in MiXCR, one entry per CDR3 protein. The sample shows roughly 91,000 distinct CDR3 sequences, 15% to 25% of them seen only once. Sequenced material: PBMCs, taken at surgery. The receptors stem from a male donor with early-stage non-small cell lung cancer. Each CDR3 is given with its conserved first and last residue. A D gene is named only where the DNA matches it firmly. A row's size may be missing; if present it is once, few, many or a size class.

few	TRBV7-6	TRBD1	TRBJ2-5	CASSLGQGGTYF	TGTGCCAGCAGCCTGGGACAGGGGGGAACGTACTTC
NA	TRBV20-1	NA	TRBJ2-7	CSARDNEQYF	TGCAGTGCTAGAGATAACGAGCAGTACTTC
NA	TRBV28	TRBD1	TRBJ1-4	CASSFPPDRGATNEKLFF	TGTGCCAGCAGTTTTCCCCCGGACAGGGGTGCAACTAATGAAAAACTGTTTTTT
few	TRBV28	NA	TRBJ1-6	CASRDPPENSPLHF	TGTGCCAGCAGGGACCCGCCTGAGAATTCACCCCTCCACTTT
NA	TRBV19	NA	TRBJ2-2	CASSEGQHTGELFF	TGTGCCAGTAGTGAAGGACAACACACCGGGGAGCTGTTTTTT
many	TRBV28	NA	TRBJ2-1	CASSPGAYEQFF	TGTGCCAGCAGCCCAGGGGCGTATGAGCAGTTCTTC
NA	TRBV20-1	TRBD1	TRBJ1-2	CSATTQGDYGYTF	TGCAGTGCCACAACCCAGGGGGACTATGGCTACACCTTC
many	TRBV9	TRBD2	TRBJ2-3	CASSYPRKGTSGRSDTQYF	TGTGCCAGCAGCTACCCCCGGAAAGGGACTAGCGGGAGATCTGATACGCAGTATTTT
many	TRBV20-1	TRBD1	TRBJ1-1	CSAPTGGSAEAFF	TGCAGTGCTCCGACAGGGGGCTCCGCTGAAGCTTTCTTT
NA	TRBV10-3	TRBD1	TRBJ2-7	CAIRMTGGFGEQYF	TGTGCCATCAGAATGACAGGGGGCTTCGGCGAGCAGTACTTC
NA	TRBV12-3/TRBV12-4	TRBD2	TRBJ2-2	CASSFVAGGTGELFF	TGTGCCAGCAGTTTTGTAGCGGGGGGAACCGGGGAGCTGTTTTTT
few	TRBV19	NA	TRBJ1-2	CASRKAYGYTF	TGTGCCAGTAGGAAAGCGTATGGCTACACCTTC
NA	TRBV5-1	TRBD1	TRBJ2-7	CASSCGQGSYEQYF	TGCGCCAGCAGCTGTGGACAGGGTAGCTACGAGCAGTACTTC
NA	TRBV5-1	NA	TRBJ1-1	CASSGQGMNTEAFF	TGCGCCAGCAGCGGGCAGGGGATGAACACTGAAGCTTTCTTT
few	TRBV30	NA	TRBJ2-7	CASPDKEDYEQYF	TGTGCCTCCCCGGACAAGGAGGACTACGAGCAGTACTTC
NA	TRBV19	NA	TRBJ1-2	CASSIGGTAPYGYTF	TGTGCCAGTAGTATAGGAGGCACAGCCCCCTATGGCTACACCTTC
NA	TRBV7-3	NA	TRBJ2-5	CASSSGLKETQYF	TGTGCCAGCAGCTCGGGACTGAAAGAGACCCAGTACTTC
few	TRBV6-5	TRBD2	TRBJ2-1	CATILLSGGYNEQFF	TGTGCCACTATACTTCTTAGCGGGGGGTACAATGAGCAGTTCTTC
NA	TRBV7-9	NA	TRBJ2-1	CASSLSQGSLNEQFF	TGTGCCAGCAGCTTAAGCCAGGGGAGCTTGAATGAGCAGTTCTTC
NA	TRBV5-1	NA	TRBJ1-1	CASSLVQAEGTEAFF	TGCGCCAGCAGCTTGGTTCAGGCCGAGGGGACTGAAGCTTTCTTT
NA	TRBV19	NA	TRBJ2-4	CASTASRGLAKNIQYF	TGTGCCAGTACCGCTTCCCGGGGGCTGGCCAAAAACATTCAGTACTTC
few	TRBV20-1	NA	TRBJ2-2	CSAHRDTPGAGELFF	TGCAGTGCTCACCGGGACACCCCTGGGGCCGGGGAGCTGTTTTTT
NA	TRBV20-1	NA	TRBJ1-4	CSARDRRLSEKLFF	TGCAGTGCTAGAGATCGTCGGTTGAGCGAAAAACTGTTTTTT
NA	TRBV5-1	NA	TRBJ2-5	CASRPESQETQYF	TGCGCCAGCAGGCCCGAGAGCCAAGAGACCCAGTACTTC
NA	TRBV10-3	NA	TRBJ2-7	CASEQGRGNEQYF	TGTGCCAGCGAACAGGGGAGGGGTAACGAGCAGTACTTC
few	TRBV28	NA	TRBJ1-4	CASKADFPQEKLFF	TGTGCCAGCAAGGCGGACTTCCCTCAGGAAAAACTGTTTTTT
NA	TRBV5-6	NA	TRBJ1-1	CASSWDPGAEAFF	TGTGCCAGCAGCTGGGACCCGGGGGCTGAAGCTTTCTTT
NA	TRBV10-2	TRBD2	TRBJ2-3	CASSYSGASTDTQYF	TGCGCCAGCAGTTATAGCGGGGCTAGCACAGATACGCAGTATTTT
few	TRBV14	TRBD2	TRBJ2-3	CASSQVGGDLTDTQYF	TGTGCCAGCAGCCAAGTGGGAGGGGATCTGACAGATACGCAGTATTTT
few	TRBV6-5	TRBD1	TRBJ1-5	CASRKRTGIQPQHF	TGTGCCAGCAGGAAGAGGACAGGGATACAGCCCCAGCATTTT
NA	TRBV9	TRBD1	TRBJ1-4	CASSEETGGREKLFF	TGTGCCAGCAGCGAAGAGACAGGGGGTAGGGAAAAACTGTTTTTT
NA	TRBV3-1	TRBD2	TRBJ2-3	CASSQEGLAGGGTDTQYF	TGTGCCAGCAGCCAAGAGGGACTAGCGGGAGGAGGCACAGATACGCAGTATTTT
many	TRBV5-6	NA	TRBJ2-1	CASIRGDNEQFF	TGTGCCAGCATCAGGGGGGACAATGAGCAGTTCTTC
NA	TRBV20-1	TRBD2	TRBJ2-3	CSAREAGGTDTQYF	TGCAGTGCTAGAGAAGCGGGGGGCACAGATACGCAGTATTTT
few	TRBV5-1	TRBD2	TRBJ2-1	CASSLELAGGRDEQFF	TGCGCCAGCAGCTTGGAGCTAGCGGGAGGGCGCGATGAGCAGTTCTTC
few	TRBV25-1	NA	TRBJ2-2	CASSGTSNTGELFF	TGTGCCAGCAGTGGAACTTCGAACACCGGGGAGCTGTTTTTT
many	TRBV7-9	NA	TRBJ2-5	CASSSYQETQYF	TGTGCCAGCAGCTCGTACCAAGAGACCCAGTACTTC
many	TRBV6-4	NA	TRBJ2-3	CASSDLTDTQYF	TGTGCCAGCAGTGACCTCACAGATACGCAGTATTTT
many	TRBV5-6	NA	TRBJ2-6	CASRTLSGANVLTF	TGTGCCAGCAGAACCCTCTCTGGGGCCAACGTCCTGACTTTC
NA	TRBV7-6	NA	TRBJ2-7	CASSDDIYEQYF	TGTGCCAGCAGCGATGACATCTACGAGCAGTACTTC
NA	TRBV14	NA	TRBJ1-2	CASSRVHGYGYTF	TGTGCCAGCAGCCGAGTCCATGGGTATGGCTACACCTTC
NA	TRBV28	NA	TRBJ2-7	CASSSPVGSYEQYF	TGTGCCAGCAGTTCCCCAGTGGGGTCCTACGAGCAGTACTTC
NA	TRBV2	NA	TRBJ1-1	CASSPMNTEAFF	TGTGCCAGCAGCCCCATGAACACTGAAGCTTTCTTT
few	TRBV2	NA	TRBJ2-2	CASSDARANTGELFF	TGTGCCAGCAGTGACGCCAGGGCGAACACCGGGGAGCTGTTTTTT
few	TRBV5-7	TRBD1	TRBJ2-3	CASSLPQGYTDTQYF	TGTGCCAGCAGCTTACCACAGGGGTACACAGATACGCAGTATTTT
many	TRBV6-2/TRBV6-3	TRBD2	TRBJ2-1	CASSTETSGSGEQFF	TGTGCCAGCAGTACAGAGACTAGCGGGAGTGGTGAGCAGTTCTTC